This is a list of T cell receptor beta chains from one sample in a study of molecular identifiers for immune sequencing clone quantification. A single record per CDR3 protein comes from TCRdb applying MiXCR to the PCR reads. The sample holds about 510,000 distinct CDR3 sequences, about a fifth seen once. The specimen was naive CD8+ T cells from blood, with Jurkat cell RNA spiked in. The origin of the receptors is a human donor in good health. Some libraries in this study had Jurkat cell RNA spiked in. The CDR3 runs from the conserved cysteine through the conserved F or W. Each record gives: J gene, D gene, V gene, clone size, CDR3 DNA, CDR3 protein. A D gene is named only where the DNA matches it firmly. For some rows the clone size is stated as once, few or many, or as a class when expanded; others skip it.

TRBJ2-1 TRBD2 TRBV29-1 few TGCAGCGTAGGACTAGCGGGAGGGTTAATAAATGAGCAGTTCTTC CSVGLAGGLINEQFF
TRBJ2-7 NA TRBV4-3 few TGCGCCAGCAGCCAAGATGGGGGGAACTACGAGCAGTACTTC CASSQDGGNYEQYF
TRBJ2-3 NA TRBV4-3 many TGCGCCAGCAGCCAAGATCAACGGGGACTCACAGATACGCAGTATTTT CASSQDQRGLTDTQYF
TRBJ2-1 NA TRBV19 NA TGTGCCAGTAGTATGCGGGTTAGCGCGAACAGCAATGAGCAGTTCTTC CASSMRVSANSNEQFF
TRBJ1-1 NA TRBV7-3 many TGTGCCAGCAGCTTAGGGCGGGGGCGCGGAACTGAAGCTTTCTTT CASSLGRGRGTEAFF
TRBJ2-7 NA TRBV15 once TGTGCCACCAGCACTGGGCAGAACAACCACGAGCAGTACTTC CATSTGQNNHEQYF
TRBJ2-7 TRBD1 TRBV6-5 NA TGTGCCAGCAGTTACCCATCCGGGACAGGGGGCTACGAGCAGCACTTC CASSYPSGTGGYEQHF
TRBJ1-1 TRBD1 TRBV7-9 many TGTGCCAGCAGCTTAGGGGGACAGGGCCTCTTCGTTGAAGCTTTCTTT CASSLGGQGLFVEAFF
TRBJ2-3 TRBD1 TRBV4-3 many TGCGCCAGCAGCCAATGGCAGGGGGTCGATACGCAGTATTTT CASSQWQGVDTQYF
TRBJ1-6 TRBD1 TRBV7-9 NA TGTGCCAGCAGCTCCGGACAGGTCCCTAATTCACCCCTCCACTTT CASSSGQVPNSPLHF